These T cell receptor beta chains were read from a single sample in a study of high-grade serous ovarian cancer treatment subgroups. Profiling relied on immunoSEQ multiplex PCR, and the TCRdb table lists in-frame clones only, not all of them. Among 800 to 1,100 clones listed, over 65% were seen once. The sequencing input was tumor tissue. All receptors derive from a human donor with high-grade serous ovarian cancer. CDR3s include the opening cysteine and the closing phenylalanine or tryptophan. The D gene is left open where the match is weak. The size of a clone is reported for some rows only, either as once, few or many, or as a class for expanded clones.

cdr3_nt: TGTGCCAGCAGCTTAGATCTTACGGGAAATGAAAAACTGTTTTTT
cdr3_aa: CASSLDLTGNEKLFF
j_call: TRBJ1-4
v_call: TRBV11-2
cdr3_length: 15
d_call: NA
clone_size: few

cdr3_nt: TGCGCCAGCAGACCGATGGACAGGGGCCCTGAAGCTTTCTTT
cdr3_aa: CASRPMDRGPEAFF
j_call: TRBJ1-1
v_call: TRBV5-1
cdr3_length: 14
d_call: TRBD1
clone_size: few

cdr3_nt: TGCGCCAGCAGCTTGGCCGAGGGTAGAAAGACCCAGTACTTC
cdr3_aa: CASSLAEGRKTQYF
j_call: TRBJ2-5
v_call: TRBV5-1
cdr3_length: 14
d_call: NA
clone_size: NA

cdr3_nt: TGTGCCAGCAGTGTATCCGGGACAGGGGGCACTGAAGCTTTCTTT
cdr3_aa: CASSVSGTGGTEAFF
j_call: TRBJ1-1
v_call: TRBV25-1
cdr3_length: 15
d_call: TRBD1
clone_size: NA

cdr3_nt: TGTGCCAGCAGTATGGGACCGTTCGGGAACACTGAAGCTTTCTTT
cdr3_aa: CASSMGPFGNTEAFF
j_call: TRBJ1-1
v_call: TRBV25-1
cdr3_length: 15
d_call: NA
clone_size: NA

cdr3_nt: TGTGCCAGTAGTATTCCGGGGAGCCCCAGCTCTGGAAACACCATATATTTT
cdr3_aa: CASSIPGSPSSGNTIYF
j_call: TRBJ1-3
v_call: TRBV19
cdr3_length: 17
d_call: NA
clone_size: NA

cdr3_nt: TGCAGCGCTCGAACGGCATACGAGCAGTACTTC
cdr3_aa: CSARTAYEQYF
j_call: TRBJ2-7
v_call: TRBV29-1
cdr3_length: 11
d_call: NA
clone_size: NA

cdr3_nt: TGTGCAGTGGGGGCTAGCGGGGGGACCGTTTACAATGAGCAGTTCTTC
cdr3_aa: CAVGASGGTVYNEQFF
j_call: TRBJ2-1
v_call: TRBV7-2
cdr3_length: 16
d_call: TRBD2
clone_size: once

cdr3_nt: TGTGCCAGCAGCTCCCAGTTATGGGCAACTAACACTGAAGCTTTCTTT
cdr3_aa: CASSSQLWATNTEAFF
j_call: TRBJ1-1
v_call: TRBV7-8
cdr3_length: 16
d_call: NA
clone_size: NA

cdr3_nt: TGTGCCAGCAGCGCCGAGCGTGTCTCTGAAGCTTTCTTT
cdr3_aa: CASSAERVSEAFF
j_call: TRBJ1-1
v_call: TRBV9
cdr3_length: 13
d_call: NA
clone_size: once

cdr3_nt: TGTGCCTGGAGTCAGACAGCAGTCGCCTACGAGCAGTACTTC
cdr3_aa: CAWSQTAVAYEQYF
j_call: TRBJ2-7
v_call: TRBV30
cdr3_length: 14
d_call: NA
clone_size: once

cdr3_nt: TGCGCCAGCAGCCAAGTACAGGAGACTTACAATCAGCCCCAGCATTTT
cdr3_aa: CASSQVQETYNQPQHF
j_call: TRBJ1-5
v_call: TRBV4-1
cdr3_length: 16
d_call: NA
clone_size: once

cdr3_nt: TGTGCCAGCAGGCCCCGCGGGAACACTGAAGCTTTCTTT
cdr3_aa: CASRPRGNTEAFF
j_call: TRBJ1-1
v_call: TRBV6-5
cdr3_length: 13
d_call: NA
clone_size: NA

cdr3_nt: TGTGCCAGCAGTGAGGGGGGTACCTACAATGAGCAGTTCTTC
cdr3_aa: CASSEGGTYNEQFF
j_call: TRBJ2-1
v_call: TRBV6-4
cdr3_length: 14
d_call: NA
clone_size: NA

cdr3_nt: TGTGCCAGCAGCCATCGACAATCCTACGAGCAGTACTTC
cdr3_aa: CASSHRQSYEQYF
j_call: TRBJ2-7
v_call: TRBV14
cdr3_length: 13
d_call: NA
clone_size: few

cdr3_nt: TGTGCCAGCAGTTTAAACACCGGATCGGGCCAGCCCCAGCATTTT
cdr3_aa: CASSLNTGSGQPQHF
j_call: TRBJ1-5
v_call: TRBV27
cdr3_length: 15
d_call: NA
clone_size: large

cdr3_nt: TGCAGCGTTGGTGGGGAAGGGGGAGGCTACACCTTC
cdr3_aa: CSVGGEGGGYTF
j_call: TRBJ1-2
v_call: TRBV29-1
cdr3_length: 12
d_call: NA
clone_size: once

cdr3_nt: TGTGCCAGCAGTGAAACTACCTACGAGCAGTACTTC
cdr3_aa: CASSETTYEQYF
j_call: TRBJ2-7
v_call: TRBV2
cdr3_length: 12
d_call: NA
clone_size: few

cdr3_nt: TGTGCCAGCAGCTTAGTTATATGGGACCTCTATGGCTACACCTTC
cdr3_aa: CASSLVIWDLYGYTF
j_call: TRBJ1-2
v_call: TRBV11-2
cdr3_length: 15
d_call: NA
clone_size: NA

cdr3_nt: TGCGCCAGCAGCACCCAGGGGCCTAACTATGGCTACACCTTC
cdr3_aa: CASSTQGPNYGYTF
j_call: TRBJ1-2
v_call: TRBV5-1
cdr3_length: 14
d_call: NA
clone_size: NA

cdr3_nt: TGTGCCAGCAGGGGAGGGACTCTCCAAGAGACCCAGTACTTC
cdr3_aa: CASRGGTLQETQYF
j_call: TRBJ2-5
v_call: TRBV2
cdr3_length: 14
d_call: TRBD2
clone_size: once

cdr3_nt: TGCGCCAGCAGCTTGGCGGCCCCCACAGATACGCAGTATTTT
cdr3_aa: CASSLAAPTDTQYF
j_call: TRBJ2-3
v_call: TRBV5-1
cdr3_length: 14
d_call: NA
clone_size: NA

cdr3_nt: TGTGCCAGCAGCCAGGCCGACGAGCAGTACTTC
cdr3_aa: CASSQADEQYF
j_call: TRBJ2-7
v_call: TRBV2
cdr3_length: 11
d_call: NA
clone_size: NA

cdr3_nt: TGTGCCAGCAGCCCCACTCCGACAGGTGGGACTGAAGCTTTCTTT
cdr3_aa: CASSPTPTGGTEAFF
j_call: TRBJ1-1
v_call: TRBV6-5
cdr3_length: 15
d_call: NA
clone_size: NA

cdr3_nt: TGTGCCAGCAGCTTACATAAGGGGTCCTACGAGCAGTACTTC
cdr3_aa: CASSLHKGSYEQYF
j_call: TRBJ2-7
v_call: TRBV7-2
cdr3_length: 14
d_call: NA
clone_size: NA

cdr3_nt: TGTGCCAGCAGCTTTAGGTCGGGGTCTCCCATTCAGTACTTC
cdr3_aa: CASSFRSGSPIQYF
j_call: TRBJ2-4
v_call: TRBV7-8
cdr3_length: 14
d_call: NA
clone_size: once

cdr3_nt: TGTGCCAGCAGCTTAGCGCCATCGAAAGATACGCAGTATTTT
cdr3_aa: CASSLAPSKDTQYF
j_call: TRBJ2-3
v_call: TRBV11-1
cdr3_length: 14
d_call: NA
clone_size: NA

cdr3_nt: TGTGCCAGCAGCCGGACGGGGGCCGGGGAGCTGTTTTTT
cdr3_aa: CASSRTGAGELFF
j_call: TRBJ2-2
v_call: TRBV11-2
cdr3_length: 13
d_call: NA
clone_size: NA

cdr3_nt: TGCGCCAGCCGCGGAGGAAACACCATATATTTT
cdr3_aa: CASRGGNTIYF
j_call: TRBJ1-3
v_call: TRBV5-1
cdr3_length: 11
d_call: NA
clone_size: few

cdr3_nt: TGTGCCAGCAGCTTAGCTCCAGGGACTGGCACAGATACGCAGTATTTT
cdr3_aa: CASSLAPGTGTDTQYF
j_call: TRBJ2-3
v_call: TRBV7-2
cdr3_length: 16
d_call: NA
clone_size: NA

cdr3_nt: TGTGCCGCTCGGGGGACAGGGGTCACCGGGGAGCTGTTTTTT
cdr3_aa: CAARGTGVTGELFF
j_call: TRBJ2-2
v_call: TRBV10-3
cdr3_length: 14
d_call: TRBD1
clone_size: NA

cdr3_nt: TGCAGCGTTGAAGCTAAGTCCCAGGGGGGTTACGAGCAGTACTTC
cdr3_aa: CSVEAKSQGGYEQYF
j_call: TRBJ2-7
v_call: TRBV29-1
cdr3_length: 15
d_call: NA
clone_size: NA

cdr3_nt: TGTGCCAGCAGTGTGAGGACAGGGGGACTTGGCTACACCTTC
cdr3_aa: CASSVRTGGLGYTF
j_call: TRBJ1-2
v_call: TRBV6-1
cdr3_length: 14
d_call: TRBD1
clone_size: NA

cdr3_nt: TGCAGCGTGCGAGGGAGGGGGGCGTCGGACACTGAAGCTTTCTTT
cdr3_aa: CSVRGRGASDTEAFF
j_call: TRBJ1-1
v_call: TRBV29-1
cdr3_length: 15
d_call: NA
clone_size: NA

cdr3_nt: TGTGCCAGCAGCTCGCCGGGGGCAGGGGGATTTGGAAACACCATATATTTT
cdr3_aa: CASSSPGAGGFGNTIYF
j_call: TRBJ1-3
v_call: TRBV7-9
cdr3_length: 17
d_call: TRBD1
clone_size: NA

cdr3_nt: TGTGCCTGGAGACAGAGCAACTATGGCTACACCTTC
cdr3_aa: CAWRQSNYGYTF
j_call: TRBJ1-2
v_call: TRBV30
cdr3_length: 12
d_call: NA
clone_size: NA

cdr3_nt: TGTGCCAGCAGCACAAACTACGAGCAGTACTTC
cdr3_aa: CASSTNYEQYF
j_call: TRBJ2-7
v_call: TRBV5-6
cdr3_length: 11
d_call: NA
clone_size: NA

cdr3_nt: TGCGCCAGCAGCCAAGAAACAGGGGAACCTCCCTGGGACGAGCAGTACTTC
cdr3_aa: CASSQETGEPPWDEQYF
j_call: TRBJ2-7
v_call: TRBV4-3
cdr3_length: 17
d_call: TRBD1
clone_size: NA

cdr3_nt: TGTGCCATCAGTGGGGAGGGGCCCCCCTACGAGCAGTACTTC
cdr3_aa: CAISGEGPPYEQYF
j_call: TRBJ2-7
v_call: TRBV10-3
cdr3_length: 14
d_call: TRBD2
clone_size: NA

cdr3_nt: TGTGCCAGCAGCTATACGGACAAGAACACTGAAGCTTTCTTT
cdr3_aa: CASSYTDKNTEAFF
j_call: TRBJ1-1
v_call: TRBV7-2
cdr3_length: 14
d_call: NA
clone_size: few